A selection of T cell receptor beta chains follows, all from one sample in a study of human T cells and chemical hapten exposure. TCRdb independently ran MiXCR on the RACE reads; one entry per CDR3 protein. The sample consists of 70,000 to 90,000 distinct CDR3 sequences, about 9.4% of them appearing once. Source: whole blood, taken in connection with sensitization to the hapten diphenylcyclopropenone (DPC). All receptors derive from a woman in her 50s with alopecia areata. Some clones in this sample may be carry-over from other donors' samples. CDR3s leave out the opening cysteine and the closing phenylalanine or tryptophan. Fields, in order: V gene, clone size, CDR3 protein. The listing skips clone size in some rows; elsewhere it reads once, few, many or a size class.

V: TRBV6-1; size: -; CDR3: ASSAFGNGQAAKNIQY
V: TRBV7-2; size: few; CDR3: ASSPREYSNQPQH
V: TRBV29-1; size: many; CDR3: SVGPSSGRADTQY
V: TRBV7-2; size: -; CDR3: ASTLRSDTDTQY
V: TRBV7-2; size: few; CDR3: ASSRGDGISTDTQY
V: TRBV7-2; size: -; CDR3: ASSPRVGTNYEQY
V: TRBV6-5; size: many; CDR3: ASSSLMGERAF
V: TRBV20-1; size: -; CDR3: SASLVTLNEQF
V: TRBV27; size: many; CDR3: ASSKTINYGYT
V: TRBV29-1; size: -; CDR3: SVGTSGSSYNEQF
V: TRBV20-1; size: few; CDR3: SARQDSGNTIY
V: TRBV29-1; size: many; CDR3: SARTGQEQY
V: TRBV28; size: few; CDR3: ASSLYFSGRTYNEQF
V: TRBV20-1; size: few; CDR3: SARGGSGRASYEQY
V: TRBV19; size: many; CDR3: ATAGTGFQPQH
V: TRBV20-1; size: -; CDR3: SAGPDTGELF
V: TRBV20-1; size: -; CDR3: SARDLLNTQY
V: TRBV12-3/TRBV12-4; size: many; CDR3: ASSLRQGTYEQY
V: TRBV15; size: -; CDR3: ATSRERRDNSPLH
V: TRBV29-1; size: -; CDR3: SVRGVSGSWNTGELF
V: TRBV12-3/TRBV12-4; size: few; CDR3: ASSYTTGTYNSPLH
V: TRBV9; size: many; CDR3: ASGVDMSGANVLT
V: TRBV10-2; size: many; CDR3: ASSPTHSSYEQY
V: TRBV7-9; size: few; CDR3: ASSLGVEDNSPLH
V: TRBV12-3/TRBV12-4; size: -; CDR3: ASSSRLRENIQY
V: TRBV29-1; size: many; CDR3: SAMTGAGQPQH
V: TRBV5-5; size: -; CDR3: ASSLDGASTDTQY
V: TRBV2; size: -; CDR3: ASRGLAEQF
V: TRBV7-6; size: many; CDR3: ASSTRGADEQY
V: TRBV29-1; size: -; CDR3: SGRQVNNEQF
V: TRBV9; size: few; CDR3: ASSVSMNTEAF
V: TRBV30; size: many; CDR3: AWSVYRVENYGYT
V: TRBV7-2; size: few; CDR3: ASSPQGNTGELF
V: TRBV19; size: -; CDR3: ASSMMTGWNTGELF
V: TRBV11-2; size: many; CDR3: ASSLPRQNTEAF
V: TRBV7-7; size: few; CDR3: ASSGLAGGQETQY
V: TRBV20-1; size: few; CDR3: SAEGDRGSYNSPLH
V: TRBV5-6; size: -; CDR3: ASSARGQVTYEQY
V: TRBV5-1; size: few; CDR3: ASSLDRRVKQETQY
V: TRBV3-1; size: few; CDR3: ASSLGLARNEQF
V: TRBV20-1; size: many; CDR3: SARGGLARNEQF
V: TRBV6-5; size: few; CDR3: ASSYSTDSSTDTQY
V: TRBV28; size: -; CDR3: ASSSRIGGGNTEAF
V: TRBV7-6; size: few; CDR3: ASSFRMGGLVNEKLF
V: TRBV2; size: many; CDR3: ASSMPGTDGYT
V: TRBV11-2; size: few; CDR3: ASSRVLAETQY
V: TRBV5-1; size: many; CDR3: ASSVGITDTQY
V: TRBV5-6; size: -; CDR3: ASSYGRVEAF
V: TRBV15; size: -; CDR3: ATSRDLRKRITDTQY
V: TRBV20-1; size: -; CDR3: SARPTSVKRQNEQF
V: TRBV11-2; size: many; CDR3: ASSTRGFEAF
V: TRBV20-1; size: few; CDR3: SARGIPLAGGLEGGANVLT
V: TRBV28; size: many; CDR3: ASSLSGGGTGAMPQH
V: TRBV20-1; size: many; CDR3: SARLSSGNTIY
V: TRBV20-1; size: many; CDR3: SARVAGGVDEQY